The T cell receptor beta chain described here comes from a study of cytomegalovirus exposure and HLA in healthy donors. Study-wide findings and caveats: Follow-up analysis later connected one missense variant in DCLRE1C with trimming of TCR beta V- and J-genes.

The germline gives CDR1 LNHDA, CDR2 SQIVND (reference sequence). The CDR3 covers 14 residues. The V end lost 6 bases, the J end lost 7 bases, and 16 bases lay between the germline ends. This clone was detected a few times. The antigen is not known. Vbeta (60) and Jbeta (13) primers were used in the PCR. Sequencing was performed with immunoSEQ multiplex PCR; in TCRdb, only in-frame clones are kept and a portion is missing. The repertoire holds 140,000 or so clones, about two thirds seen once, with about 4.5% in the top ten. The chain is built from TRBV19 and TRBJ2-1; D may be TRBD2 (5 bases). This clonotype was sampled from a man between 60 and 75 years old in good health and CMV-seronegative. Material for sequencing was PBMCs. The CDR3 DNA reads TGTGCCAGTAGAGCCGGCCTAGCTGGGAATGAGCAGTTCTTC. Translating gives CASRAGLAGNEQFF.